This T cell receptor beta chain was identified during a study of cytomegalovirus exposure and HLA in healthy donors. Findings and limits, study-wide: Later analysis suggested most CMV-associated TCR beta chains were HLA-restricted.

Both 60 Vbeta primers and 13 Jbeta primers went into the PCR. The protocol was immunoSEQ multiplex PCR, while the TCRdb copy is restricted to in-frame clones and leaves out a portion. The sample has about 160,000 clones, approximately 80% seen once; the top ten hold about 0.8%. A word on this clone: Antigen: not known.

The sample consisted of PBMCs. The TCR comes from a woman aged 18-30 years in good health and CMV-seronegative.

The CDR3 reads CASSLTSGRGTGELFF. The CDR3 DNA is TGTGCCAGCAGTTTAACTAGCGGGAGAGGTACCGGGGAGCTGTTTTTT. The chain has TRBV7-9 and TRBJ2-2; TRBD2 matches at 11 bases. This CDR3 region has 16 residues. Germline-derived CDR1 and CDR2 are SEHNR and FQNEAQ (reference sequence). Trimming at V came to 6 bases and at J to 5 bases, leaving 8 bases not matched to a gene.